The clone carrying this T cell receptor beta chain has a single count. Its antigen is not identified. The data were obtained in a study of shared clonotypes between healthy human individuals. Whole-study findings and limits: Few donors limited the genetic and exposure-history diversity represented. Depth was large, yet rarefaction showed that sorted-subset sequencing was incomplete.

All of the donors resided in Nashville, Tennessee, and each was a Caucasian adult. Sequencing used immunoSEQ multiplex PCR; TCRdb keeps in-frame clones, though not all of them. The data hold approximately 2.3 million clones, with 93% observed a single time. CDR1 and CDR2 from the germline V gene are MNHEY and SMNVEV (reference sequence). The V gene end was trimmed by 5 bases and the J gene end by 1 base; junction bases not matched to a gene: 13. This CDR3 region has 18 residues. This sequence was found in a man between 18 and 35 years old in good health. Some clones in this sample may be carry-over from other donors' samples. What was sequenced was naive CD4+ T cells from PBMCs. Described subset: CD45RA+ positively selected. The rearrangement uses TRBV27 and TRBJ2-7; 11 bases agree with TRBD2. The CDR3 reads CASSPRLAGTGFSYEQYF. CDR3 nucleotide sequence: TGTGCCAGCAGTCCGCGACTAGCGGGAACCGGATTTTCCTACGAGCAGTACTTC.